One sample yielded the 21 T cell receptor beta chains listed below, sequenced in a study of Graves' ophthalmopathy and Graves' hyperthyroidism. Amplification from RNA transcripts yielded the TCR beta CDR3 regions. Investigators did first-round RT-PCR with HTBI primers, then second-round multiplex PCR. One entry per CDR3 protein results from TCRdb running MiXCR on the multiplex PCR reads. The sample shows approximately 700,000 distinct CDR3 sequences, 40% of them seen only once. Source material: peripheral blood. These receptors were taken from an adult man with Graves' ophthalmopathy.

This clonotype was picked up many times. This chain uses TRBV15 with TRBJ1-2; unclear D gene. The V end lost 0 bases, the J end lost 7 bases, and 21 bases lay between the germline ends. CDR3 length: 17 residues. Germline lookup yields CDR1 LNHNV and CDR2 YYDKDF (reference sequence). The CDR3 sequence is CATSRDLMGTTRGGYTF. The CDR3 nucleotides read TGTGCCACCAGCAGAGATCTTATGGGTACTACCCGTGGTGGCTACACCTTC. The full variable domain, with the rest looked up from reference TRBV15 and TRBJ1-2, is DAMVIQNPRYQVTQFGKPVTLSCSQTLNHNVMYWYQQKSSQAPKLLFHYYDKDFNNEADTPDNFQSRRPNTSFCFLDIRSPGLGDTAMYLCATSRDLMGTTRGGYTFGSGTRLTVV.

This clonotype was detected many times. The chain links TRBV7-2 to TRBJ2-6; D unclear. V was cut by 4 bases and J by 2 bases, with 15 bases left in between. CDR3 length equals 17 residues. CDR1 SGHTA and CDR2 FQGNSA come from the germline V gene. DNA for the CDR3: TGTGCCAGCAGCTCCAAAGTTTGGGTTACTGGGGCCAACGTCCTGACTTTC. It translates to CASSSKVWVTGANVLTF.

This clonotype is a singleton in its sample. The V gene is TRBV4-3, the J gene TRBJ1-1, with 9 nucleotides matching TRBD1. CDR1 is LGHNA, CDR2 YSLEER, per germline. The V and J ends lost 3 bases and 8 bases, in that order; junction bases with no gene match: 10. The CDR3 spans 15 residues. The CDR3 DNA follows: TGCGCCAGCAGCCATTACGGGACAGGGCGACTAGAAGCTTTCTTT. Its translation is CASSHYGTGRLEAFF.

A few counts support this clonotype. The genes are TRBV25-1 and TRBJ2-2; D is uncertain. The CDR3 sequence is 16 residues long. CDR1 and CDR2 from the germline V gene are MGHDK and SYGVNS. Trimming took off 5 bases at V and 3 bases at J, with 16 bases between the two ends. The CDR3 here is CASSLWPPPDTGELFF. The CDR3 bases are TGTGCCAGCAGTTTGTGGCCCCCTCCCGACACCGGGGAGCTGTTTTTT.

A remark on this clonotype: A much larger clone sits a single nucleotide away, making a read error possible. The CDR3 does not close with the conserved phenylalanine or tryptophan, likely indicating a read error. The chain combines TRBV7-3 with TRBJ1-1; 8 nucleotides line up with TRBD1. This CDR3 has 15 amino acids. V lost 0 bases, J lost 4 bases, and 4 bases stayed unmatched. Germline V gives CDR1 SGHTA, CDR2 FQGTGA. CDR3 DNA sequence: TGTGCCAGCAGCTTAACGGCAGGGGGCATCACTGAAGCTTTCCTT. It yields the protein CASSLTAGGITEAFL.

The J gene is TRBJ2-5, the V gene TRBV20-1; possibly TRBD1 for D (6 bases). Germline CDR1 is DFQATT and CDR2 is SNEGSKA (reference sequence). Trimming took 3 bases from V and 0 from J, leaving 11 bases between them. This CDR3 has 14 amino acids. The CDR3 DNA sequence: TGCAGTGCTAGTGAGGGGGAGTACCAAGAGACCCAGTACTTC. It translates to CSASEGEYQETQYF.

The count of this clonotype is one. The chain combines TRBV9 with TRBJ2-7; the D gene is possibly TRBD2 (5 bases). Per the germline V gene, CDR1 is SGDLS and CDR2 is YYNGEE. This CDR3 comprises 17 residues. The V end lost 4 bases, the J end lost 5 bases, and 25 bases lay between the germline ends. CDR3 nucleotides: TGTGCCAGCAGCTCGTGGAACCGGGATTTGACCGTTAACGAGCAGTACTTC. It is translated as CASSSWNRDLTVNEQYF.

The CDR3 DNA follows: TGCAGCGTTTCTGGGGAGGACTCCTACGAGCAGTACTTC. Translated, it gives CSVSGEDSYEQYF. The rearrangement joins TRBV29-1 to TRBJ2-7; tentatively, D is TRBD2 (6 bases). The length of the CDR3 is 13 residues. In germline, CDR1 is SQVTM, CDR2 ANQGSEA. The ends were cut back, 5 bases at V and 0 bases at J, with 11 bases in the middle.

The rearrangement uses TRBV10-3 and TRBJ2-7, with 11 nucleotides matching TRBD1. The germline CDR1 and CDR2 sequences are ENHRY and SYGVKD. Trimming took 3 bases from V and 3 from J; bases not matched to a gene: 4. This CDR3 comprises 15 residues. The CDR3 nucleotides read TGTGCCATCAGTGACCCGGACAGGGGGCGCTACGAGCAGTACTTC. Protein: CAISDPDRGRYEQYF.

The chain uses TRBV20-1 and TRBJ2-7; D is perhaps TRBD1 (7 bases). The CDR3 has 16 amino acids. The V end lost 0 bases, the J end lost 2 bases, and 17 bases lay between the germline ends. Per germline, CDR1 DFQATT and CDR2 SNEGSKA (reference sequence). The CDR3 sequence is CSARDWGQGGTYEQYF. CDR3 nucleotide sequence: TGCAGTGCTAGAGATTGGGGGCAGGGGGGTACCTACGAGCAGTACTTC.

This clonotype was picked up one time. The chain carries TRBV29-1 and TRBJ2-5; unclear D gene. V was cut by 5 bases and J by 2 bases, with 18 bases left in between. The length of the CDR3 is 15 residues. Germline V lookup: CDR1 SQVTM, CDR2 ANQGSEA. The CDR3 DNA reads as TGCAGCGTTCGTTCTCAGGACCCCGGACAAGAGACCCAGTACTTC. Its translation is CSVRSQDPGQETQYF. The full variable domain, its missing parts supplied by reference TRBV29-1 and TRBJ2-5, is SAVISQKPSRDICQRGTSLTIQCQVDSQVTMMFWYRQQPGQSLTLIATANQGSEATYESGFVIDKFPISRPNLTFSTLTVSNMSPEDSSIYLCSVRSQDPGQETQYFGPGTRLLVL.

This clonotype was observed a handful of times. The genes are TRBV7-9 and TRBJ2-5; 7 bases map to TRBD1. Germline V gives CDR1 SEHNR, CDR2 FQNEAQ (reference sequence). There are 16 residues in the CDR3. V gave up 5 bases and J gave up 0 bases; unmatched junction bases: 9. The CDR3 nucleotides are TGTGCCAGCAGCACCTCCGGGACAGCCGACCAAGAGACCCAGTACTTC. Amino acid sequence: CASSTSGTADQETQYF. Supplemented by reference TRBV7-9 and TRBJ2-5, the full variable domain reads DTGVSQNPRHKITKRGQNVTFRCDPISEHNRLYWYRQTLGQGPEFLTYFQNEAQLEKSRLLSDRFSAERPKGSFSTLEIQRTEQGDSAMYLCASSTSGTADQETQYFGPGTRLLVL.

CDR3 bases: TGTGCCAGCAGTTTCCGGGACGATTTTACCTACGAGCAGTACTTC. It translates to CASSFRDDFTYEQYF. The V call is TRBV25-1, the J call TRBJ2-7; D is perhaps TRBD1 or TRBD2 (5 bases each). Trimming pared 5 bases from V and 2 bases from J, leaving 16 bases between. This CDR3 spans 15 amino acids. Germline CDR1 and CDR2: MGHDK and SYGVNS.

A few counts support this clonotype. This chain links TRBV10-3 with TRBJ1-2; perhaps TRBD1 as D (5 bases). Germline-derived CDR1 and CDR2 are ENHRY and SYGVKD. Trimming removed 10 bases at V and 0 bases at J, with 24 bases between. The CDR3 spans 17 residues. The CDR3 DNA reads TGTGCCACCCTAGGGGTGGCAGCTCTAATGACTAACTATGGCTACACCTTC. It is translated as CATLGVAALMTNYGYTF.

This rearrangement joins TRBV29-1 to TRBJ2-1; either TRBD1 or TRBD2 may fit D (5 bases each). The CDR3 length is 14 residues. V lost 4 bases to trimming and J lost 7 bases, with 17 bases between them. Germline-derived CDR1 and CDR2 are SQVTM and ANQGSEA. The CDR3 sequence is CSVGPRDLGNEQFF. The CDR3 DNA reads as TGCAGCGTTGGTCCGAGGGACCTGGGTAATGAGCAGTTCTTC.

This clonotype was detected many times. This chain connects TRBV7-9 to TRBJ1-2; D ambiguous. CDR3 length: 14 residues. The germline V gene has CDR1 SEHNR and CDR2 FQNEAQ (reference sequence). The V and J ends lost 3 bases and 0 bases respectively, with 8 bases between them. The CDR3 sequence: CASSLVGTNYGYTF. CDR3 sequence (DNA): TGTGCCAGCAGCTTGGTCGGGACTAACTATGGCTACACCTTC.

The CDR3 is CSVGQGTDTGELFF. In DNA form, the CDR3 reads TGCAGCGTGGGACAGGGTACGGACACCGGGGAGCTGTTTTTT. The chain employs TRBV29-1 and TRBJ2-2, with 9 bases identical to TRBD1. The CDR3 is 14 residues long. The junction had 5 bases not matched to a gene; V was cut back by 6 bases and J by 3 bases. Germline assignment: CDR1 SQVTM and CDR2 ANQGSEA.

CDR3 DNA: TGTGCCAGCAGCTTGGGACGGGACTATTCACCCCTCCACTTT. It is translated as CASSLGRDYSPLHF. The chain uses TRBV4-2 and TRBJ1-6; a weak D match, TRBD1 (5 bases). Between the trimmed V and J ends, which lost 5 bases and 8 bases, there was a span of 13 bases. The CDR3 has 14 residues. CDR1 LGHNA and CDR2 YNFKEQ come from the germline V gene.

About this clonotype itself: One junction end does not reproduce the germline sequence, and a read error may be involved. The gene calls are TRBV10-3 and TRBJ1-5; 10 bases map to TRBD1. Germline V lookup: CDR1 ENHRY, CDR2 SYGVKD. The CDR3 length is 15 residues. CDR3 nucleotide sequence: TGTGCCAGCAGTGACGAGGGGACAGGGGATCAGCCCCAGCATTTT. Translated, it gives CASSDEGTGDQPQHF.

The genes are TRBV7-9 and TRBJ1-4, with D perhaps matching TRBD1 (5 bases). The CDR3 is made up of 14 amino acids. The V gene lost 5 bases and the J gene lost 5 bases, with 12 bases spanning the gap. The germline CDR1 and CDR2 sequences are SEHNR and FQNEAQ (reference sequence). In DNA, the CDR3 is TGTGCCAGCAGCCCGCCGACAGCAAATGAAAAACTGTTTTTT. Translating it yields CASSPPTANEKLFF.

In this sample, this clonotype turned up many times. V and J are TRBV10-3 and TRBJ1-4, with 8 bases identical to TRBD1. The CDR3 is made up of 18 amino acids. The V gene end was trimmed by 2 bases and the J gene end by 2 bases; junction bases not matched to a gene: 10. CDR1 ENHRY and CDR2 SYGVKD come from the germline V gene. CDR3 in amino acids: CAISETGQGFSTNEKLFF. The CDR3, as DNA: TGTGCCATCAGTGAGACAGGACAGGGATTTTCTACTAATGAAAAACTGTTTTTT.